This is a list of T cell receptor beta chains from one sample in a study of T cells in Graves' hyperthyroidism and ophthalmopathy. MiXCR was run by TCRdb on the multiplex PCR reads, yielding one entry per CDR3 protein. The sample has 150,000 or so distinct CDR3 sequences, more than 20% seen once. The sample consisted of blood. The origin of the receptors is a woman in her fifties or sixties with Graves' hyperthyroidism that later progressed to Graves' ophthalmopathy. The CDR3 runs from the conserved cysteine through the conserved F or W. Each record gives: V gene, J gene, clone size, D gene, CDR3 length, CDR3 protein, CDR3 DNA. D genes are given only for firm matches. A clone size is listed for some rows: how often the clone was seen (once, few, many), or a class if it is expanded.

V: TRBV3-1
J: TRBJ2-2
size: many
D: -
length: 16
CDR3: CASSQDRRLVGGELFF
DNA: TGTGCCAGCAGCCAAGATCGAAGGCTAGTGGGCGGGGAGCTGTTTTTT

V: TRBV20-1
J: TRBJ2-7
size: few
D: -
length: 15
CDR3: CSAKDLGEISYEQYF
DNA: TGCAGTGCAAAGGATCTAGGCGAGATCTCCTACGAGCAGTACTTC

V: TRBV9
J: TRBJ2-1
size: few
D: TRBD2
length: 15
CDR3: CASSGSGSFGNEQFF
DNA: TGTGCCAGCAGCGGTAGCGGGAGTTTCGGCAATGAGCAGTTCTTC

V: TRBV30
J: TRBJ2-1
size: many
D: -
length: 13
CDR3: CARRGGITNEQFF
DNA: TGTGCCCGGCGGGGCGGGATTACAAATGAGCAGTTCTTC

V: TRBV2
J: TRBJ1-5
size: -
D: -
length: 13
CDR3: CASNRVGNQPQHF
DNA: TGTGCCAGCAATAGGGTGGGCAATCAGCCCCAGCATTTT

V: TRBV5-1
J: TRBJ2-1
size: -
D: TRBD1
length: 15
CDR3: CASSLTGESYNEQFF
DNA: TGCGCCAGCAGCTTGACAGGGGAATCCTACAATGAGCAGTTCTTC

V: TRBV3-1
J: TRBJ1-1
size: many
D: TRBD1
length: 13
CDR3: CASSPGGVGEAFF
DNA: TGTGCCAGCAGCCCAGGGGGCGTGGGTGAAGCTTTCTTT

V: TRBV28
J: TRBJ2-5
size: -
D: TRBD2
length: 15
CDR3: CASSPRGGPRETQYF
DNA: TGTGCCAGCAGTCCGAGGGGAGGGCCGCGAGAGACCCAGTACTTC

V: TRBV28
J: TRBJ1-5
size: many
D: -
length: 15
CDR3: CASSFPGRINQPQHF
DNA: TGTGCCAGCAGTTTCCCAGGACGGATTAATCAGCCCCAGCATTTT

V: TRBV28
J: TRBJ2-3
size: many
D: TRBD1
length: 14
CDR3: CASSLPGGADTQYF
DNA: TGTGCCAGCAGTTTACCAGGGGGCGCAGATACGCAGTATTTT

V: TRBV28
J: TRBJ2-5
size: once
D: TRBD2
length: 16
CDR3: CASSPIAGGPRETQYF
DNA: TGTGCCAGCAGTCCAATAGCGGGAGGGCCGCGAGAGACCCAGTACTTC

V: TRBV11-3
J: TRBJ2-3
size: few
D: -
length: 13
CDR3: CASSSHFTDTQYF
DNA: TGTGCCAGCAGCTCACATTTCACAGATACGCAGTATTTT

V: TRBV27
J: TRBJ1-5
size: many
D: -
length: 11
CDR3: CASLLNQPQHF
DNA: TGTGCCAGCCTTTTGAATCAGCCCCAGCATTTT

V: TRBV5-1
J: TRBJ2-7
size: many
D: -
length: 13
CDR3: CASSLVSSYEQYF
DNA: TGCGCCAGCAGCTTGGTTAGCTCCTACGAGCAGTACTTC

V: TRBV7-2
J: TRBJ2-7
size: -
D: -
length: 15
CDR3: CASSRTDSFSHEQYF
DNA: TGTGCCAGCAGCCGAACGGACAGCTTCTCCCACGAGCAGTACTTC

V: TRBV20-1
J: TRBJ2-1
size: many
D: TRBD2
length: 15
CDR3: CSAPLLAGVRSEQFF
DNA: TGCAGTGCTCCTCTGCTAGCGGGAGTGAGGTCTGAGCAGTTCTTC

V: TRBV5-5
J: TRBJ2-5
size: -
D: TRBD2
length: 15
CDR3: CASSGLAGGSETQYF
DNA: TGTGCCAGCAGCGGACTAGCGGGAGGTTCTGAGACCCAGTACTTC

V: TRBV28
J: TRBJ1-5
size: many
D: -
length: 15
CDR3: CASSFLRSSNQPQHF
DNA: TGTGCCAGCAGTTTCCTCCGTTCTAGCAATCAGCCCCAGCATTTT

V: TRBV6-1
J: TRBJ2-5
size: few
D: TRBD2
length: 15
CDR3: CASAGTSGFQETQYF
DNA: TGTGCCAGTGCCGGGACTAGCGGGTTCCAAGAGACCCAGTACTTC

V: TRBV6-1
J: TRBJ2-7
size: -
D: TRBD1
length: 14
CDR3: CASSTRQGAYEQYF
DNA: TGTGCCAGCAGTACCCGACAGGGGGCCTACGAGCAGTACTTC

V: TRBV7-6
J: TRBJ1-1
size: -
D: TRBD1
length: 16
CDR3: CASSPTGQGGNTEAFF
DNA: TGTGCCAGCAGCCCTACCGGACAGGGGGGGAACACTGAAGCTTTCTTT

V: TRBV11-2
J: TRBJ2-7
size: many
D: -
length: 14
CDR3: CASSLSQTPYEQYF
DNA: TGTGCCAGCAGCTTATCTCAAACCCCCTACGAGCAGTACTTC

V: TRBV28
J: TRBJ2-3
size: many
D: TRBD1
length: 16
CDR3: CASSFLQGLAADTQYF
DNA: TGTGCCAGCAGTTTCCTACAGGGGTTGGCTGCAGATACGCAGTATTTT

V: TRBV5-1
J: TRBJ2-7
size: -
D: -
length: 13
CDR3: CASSLPTPYEQYF
DNA: TGCGCCAGCAGCCTGCCTACCCCCTACGAGCAGTACTTC

V: TRBV20-1
J: TRBJ1-3
size: few
D: TRBD1
length: 15
CDR3: CSAGQGGVSGNTIYF
DNA: TGCAGTGCTGGACAGGGTGGCGTCTCTGGAAACACCATATATTTT